Detailed here is one T cell receptor (beta chain). Its specificity is not known. The sample originates from a study of OX40 agonist ivuxolimab in advanced cancers. Study findings and constraints: Circulating CD4+ and CD8+ T cells showed clonal expansion by week 6 at 0.1 to 3.0 mg/kg.

After removal of 5 bases from V and 0 bases from J, the junction contained 6 bases not matched to a gene. The germline gives CDR1 SGHNT, CDR2 YENEEA. The CDR3 consists of 16 residues. Clones were sequenced by immunoSEQ multiplex PCR, and TCRdb holds only the in-frame ones, with some missing. This sample yields 20,000 to 30,000 clones, of which around 90% are seen a single time; roughly 21% belongs to the top ten. The sequence was collected from an adult with an advanced solid tumor such as melanoma, head and neck, liver or kidney cancer. Sequences were derived from CD4+ or CD8+ T cells sorted from blood, sampled in a trial of the OX40 agonist ivuxolimab. The chain carries TRBV11-3 and TRBJ2-1; 8 bases align to TRBD2. The CDR3 sequence: CASSLAGPSSYNEQFF. DNA of the CDR3: TGTGCCAGCAGCCTAGCGGGTCCCAGCTCCTACAATGAGCAGTTCTTC.